The entry that follows covers one T cell receptor beta chain sequence. What it binds is not known. Sequenced by immunoSEQ multiplex PCR; TCRdb stores in-frame clones only, minus some. The sample carries approximately 42,000 clones, approximately 88% recorded once. Germline V gene lookup returns CDR1 SGHDT and CDR2 YYEEEE. The CDR3 spans 14 residues. The V end lost 4 bases, the J end lost 7 bases, and 15 bases lay between the germline ends. The entry originates in a study of T cell responses to AZD1222 COVID-19 vaccine. Study outcomes and limitations: None of the repertoires were sampled until the peak T cell response had passed. It was only a handful of AZD1222 recipients who were seropositive at baseline. Vaccine-associated CD4 TCRs ranged over spike, dominating at 160-218 and 743-854. Once two AZD1222 doses were given, Spike-specific TCR breadth and depth went up.

Source: peripheral blood, taken 28 days after the second AZD1222 dose. This chain joins TRBV5-6 and TRBJ1-5; no clear D gene. The clonotype was recovered from an adult who received the AZD1222 COVID-19 vaccine. The CDR3 sequence is CASSALGSRQPQHF. In nucleotides, the CDR3 is TGTGCCAGCAGCGCACTGGGATCGAGGCAGCCCCAGCATTTT.